This T cell receptor beta chain was sequenced during a study of T cells in Graves' hyperthyroidism and ophthalmopathy. As for the study in general: Peripheral blood sampling occurred at initial diagnosis, before any treatment. Overall study results and limits: Expanded thyroid clonotypes (above 0.001) were mostly also found in blood.

Amplification of TCR beta CDR3 regions was performed using RNA transcripts as template. RT-PCR in the first round (using the HTBI primer set) targeted the TCR CDR3. TCRdb re-called the multiplex PCR reads through MiXCR, storing one row per CDR3 protein. The sample has roughly 400,000 distinct CDR3 sequences, roughly 25% seen once. This clonotype showed up many times. The antigen is undetermined. The trim removed 10 bases at V and 2 bases at J, leaving 5 bases unmatched. The CDR3 length is 14 residues. Patients aged 18 to 65 had newly diagnosed hyperthyroidism lasting under 2 months. This chain connects TRBV12-3 or TRBV12-4 to TRBJ2-3; 11 bases are a match to TRBD2. The sample comprised blood. The sequence was obtained from a man aged 50 to 60 with Graves' hyperthyroidism. The CDR3 DNA reads as TGTGCCAACCAACTAGCGGGAGTCACAGATACGCAGTATTTT. Translating it yields CANQLAGVTDTQYF.